The 27 T cell receptor beta chains given below trace back to one sample, sequenced in a study of human T cells and chemical hapten exposure (dated by TCRdb to the early 2020s). The meaning of the sample's time point label: pre-sensitization, week 0. Sample treatment or condition, as interpreted from the label and publication: therapeutic diphenylcyclopropenone sensitization with weekly scalp DPC. Unfractionated whole blood was collected in Tempus Blood RNA tubes, and total RNA was extracted from that blood. Receptor amplification or capture employed RACE. Sequencer: NextSeq 500. TCRdb itself trimmed the public reads at Q25 with fastp, ran MiXCR and retained productive beta chains. CDR3 protein duplicates are merged, each entry listing the most common genes and DNA. A total of almost 35,000 distinct CDR3 sequences appear in this sample, under 13% of them only once. The ten largest clones add up to less than 35% of the sample.

The sequenced sample was whole blood, obtained in connection with sensitization to the hapten diphenylcyclopropenone (DPC). The origin of the receptors is a man between 50 and 59 years old with alopecia areata. Some clones in this sample may be carry-over from other donors' samples.

This clonotype was found a few times. V and J are TRBV18 and TRBJ1-1; D unresolved. The V gene's germline CDR1 is KGHSH and CDR2 LQKENI. Trimming stripped 0 bases from V and 4 bases from J, with 3 bases between. The CDR3 loop spans 12 amino acids. CDR3 protein: CASSPPGTEAFF. CDR3 sequence (DNA): TGTGCCAGCTCACCACCGGGCACTGAAGCTTTCTTT.

The table lists this clonotype with a few counts. The CDR3 nucleotides read TGCAGTGCTAGAGATGATCTCCAGATCAACTACAATGAGCAGTTCTTC. The encoded protein is CSARDDLQINYNEQFF. J is TRBJ2-1 and V is TRBV20-1, with D unresolved. The germline gives CDR1 DFQATT, CDR2 SNEGSKA (reference sequence). This CDR3 contains 16 residues. Between the trimmed V and J ends, which lost 0 bases and 3 bases, there was a span of 15 bases.

This clonotype was seen at least ten times. The rearrangement joins TRBV6-2 or TRBV6-3 to TRBJ2-3; 7 bases are shared with TRBD1. The CDR3 has 15 amino acids. J gave up 0 bases and V 5 bases, and 5 bases lay outside the gene matches. Germline V gene sequence: CDR1 MNHEY, CDR2 SVGEGT. CDR3 DNA: TGTGCCAGCAGTAGGGGGCCAGGGAGCACAGATACGCAGTATTTT. Its translation is CASSRGPGSTDTQYF.

This clonotype was seen a handful of times. The CDR3 is CASSVRWGNSGTAYEQYF. The CDR3 coding sequence is TGTGCCAGCAGCGTCCGGTGGGGGAATAGCGGGACGGCCTACGAGCAGTACTTC. The chain joins TRBV14 to TRBJ2-7, with 8 nucleotides matching TRBD2. V dropped 5 bases and J dropped 2; count of bases not matched to a gene: 17. CDR1 and CDR2 from the germline V gene are SGHDN and FVKESK. This CDR3 region has 18 residues.

This clonotype occurred a few times. V usage is TRBV4-2 and J usage is TRBJ2-1; 9 nucleotides agree with TRBD2. This CDR3 is 13 amino acids long. V gave up 4 bases and J gave up 5 bases; unmatched junction bases: 0. Per the germline V gene, CDR1 is LGHNA and CDR2 is YNFKEQ. The CDR3 region is CASSRLADNEQFF. As DNA, the CDR3 is TGTGCCAGCAGCCGACTAGCGGACAATGAGCAGTTCTTC.

This clonotype has at least ten counts. This sequence joins TRBV12-3 or TRBV12-4 and TRBJ2-7; 9 bases map to TRBD1. V lost 5 bases to trimming and J lost 5 bases; unmatched junction nucleotides: 4. There are 13 residues in the CDR3. The CDR3: CASSGTGTDEQYF. The CDR3 coding sequence is TGTGCCAGCAGTGGGACAGGGACGGACGAGCAGTACTTC.

The sample holds many counts of this clonotype. V usage is TRBV20-1 and J usage is TRBJ2-2; D call uncertain. V lost 6 bases and J lost 5, with 4 bases in between. CDR3 length: 10 residues. The germline gives CDR1 DFQATT, CDR2 SNEGSKA (reference sequence). CDR3 nucleotide sequence: TGCAGTGCATATACCGGGGAGCTGTTTTTT. Amino acids: CSAYTGELFF.

This clonotype was observed at least ten times. The CDR3 bases are TGTGCCAGCAGCTTGGCGGGGGCGGCGAACACTGAAGCTTTCTTT. This encodes CASSLAGAANTEAFF. The chain links TRBV7-3 to TRBJ1-1, with D tentatively TRBD1 (6 bases). V gave up 3 bases and J gave up 1 base, with 12 bases separating them. The CDR3 is 15 residues long. CDR1 is SGHTA, CDR2 FQGTGA, per germline.

Many counts were recorded for this clonotype. The rearrangement uses TRBV10-2 and TRBJ2-2; D is ambiguous. Germline V gene lookup returns CDR1 WSHSY and CDR2 SAAADI. V lost 6 bases and J lost 1, with 3 bases in between. The CDR3 extends over 12 amino acids. CDR3 DNA: TGCGCCAGCAGACAGAACACCGGGGAGCTGTTTTTT. This codes for CASRQNTGELFF.

This clonotype was counted between two and nine times. The chain uses TRBV11-3 and TRBJ2-1, with 7 bases fitting TRBD1. Germline loops: CDR1 SGHNT, CDR2 YENEEA. J lost 7 bases, V lost 5 bases, and 11 bases had no gene match. The CDR3 has 15 residues. Here the CDR3 DNA reads TGTGCCAGCAGCCTAAATGGTAGGGGGCGGAATGAGCAGTTCTTC. This translates into CASSLNGRGRNEQFF.

This clonotype has at least ten counts. This chain joins TRBV28 and TRBJ1-1; 7 nucleotides match TRBD1. CDR1 MDHEN and CDR2 SYDVKM come from the germline V gene. CDR3 length equals 16 residues. With 6 bases clipped from V and 2 bases from J, the junction kept 12 bases outside the gene matches. Here the CDR3 reads CASRRLRGLENTEAFF. CDR3 nucleotides: TGTGCCAGCAGGCGCCTAAGGGGGCTTGAAAACACTGAAGCTTTCTTT. The variable domain in full, with the rest retrieved from reference TRBV28 and TRBJ1-1, is DVKVTQSSRYLVKRTGEKVFLECVQDMDHENMFWYRQDPGLGLRLIYFSYDVKMKEKGDIPEGYSVSREKKERFSLILESASTNQTSMYLCASRRLRGLENTEAFFGQGTRLTVV.

The gene calls are TRBV11-2 and TRBJ2-7; D gene uncertain. Germline-derived CDR1 and CDR2 are SGHAT and FQNNGV. V was trimmed by 5 bases and J by 5 bases, leaving 10 bases between them. The CDR3 extends over 12 amino acids. The CDR3 protein is CASSRDRNEQYF. CDR3 coding DNA: TGTGCCAGCAGCCGCGACCGGAACGAGCAGTACTTC. Filled out from reference TRBV11-2 and TRBJ2-7, the complete variable domain reads EAGVAQSPRYKIIEKRQSVAFWCNPISGHATLYWYQQILGQGPKLLIQFQNNGVVDDSQLPKDRFSAERLKGVDSTLKIQPAKLEDSAVYLCASSRDRNEQYFGPGTRLTVT.

V gene TRBV20-1 combines with J gene TRBJ2-3, with 10 nucleotides matching TRBD2. The CDR3 totals 16 residues. Losses at the gene ends were 2 bases for V and 0 bases for J; bases not matched to a gene: 5. Germline CDR1 and CDR2: DFQATT and SNEGSKA (reference sequence). The CDR3 region is CSARRTSGISTDTQYF. The CDR3, as DNA: TGCAGTGCTAGACGTACTAGCGGGATCAGCACAGATACGCAGTATTTT.

This clonotype came up many times. The V and J genes are TRBV6-2 or TRBV6-3 and TRBJ1-1; D is unresolved. Trimming took 4 bases from V and 10 from J, leaving 13 bases between them. Germline V CDR1 and CDR2: MNHEY, SVGEGT. This CDR3 is built from 12 residues. The CDR3 DNA follows: TGTGCCAGCAGTTTCCACGACCGAGTAGCTTTCTTT. Translating it yields CASSFHDRVAFF.

The rearrangement links TRBV29-1 to TRBJ1-2; 7 bases line up with TRBD1. Germline CDR1 SQVTM, CDR2 ANQGSEA. CDR3 length: 13 residues. With V trimmed by 0 bases and J by 13 bases, 11 bases remained unmatched. The DNA for the CDR3 is TGCAGCGTTGAAGATCCCACGACAGGGCCTTTCACCTTC. It is translated as CSVEDPTTGPFTF. Variable domain in full (rest from reference TRBV29-1 and TRBJ1-2): SAVISQKPSRDICQRGTSLTIQCQVDSQVTMMFWYRQQPGQSLTLIATANQGSEATYESGFVIDKFPISRPNLTFSTLTVSNMSPEDSSIYLCSVEDPTTGPFTFGSGTRLTVV.

This rearrangement joins TRBV10-1 to TRBJ1-6; no reliable D call. This CDR3 has 13 amino acids. CDR1 is WNHNN, CDR2 SYGVQD, per germline (reference sequence). The V end was cut by 2 bases, the J end by 8 bases, with 7 bases between. The CDR3: CASSEQADSPLHF. The CDR3 DNA is TGCGCCAGCAGTGAGCAAGCGGATTCACCCCTCCACTTT.

This clonotype has at least ten counts. The chain couples TRBV6-6 to TRBJ2-5; TRBD1 aligns across 8 bases. The CDR3 spans 15 residues. CDR1 is MNHNY and CDR2 is SVGAGI in the germline V gene (reference sequence). V trimming: 6 bases; J trimming: 3 bases; junction bases outside the gene matches: 9. CDR3 residues: CASRTAQTGEETQYF. CDR3 nucleotide sequence: TGTGCCAGCAGAACCGCCCAGACAGGGGAAGAGACCCAGTACTTC.

This clonotype was detected ten times or more. The rearrangement links TRBV9 to TRBJ2-2; D is unclear. V shed 4 bases and J shed 3 bases, with 4 bases lying between them. The germline V gene has CDR1 SGDLS and CDR2 YYNGEE. The CDR3 is 12 residues long. This chain's CDR3 is CASSPDTGELFF. The CDR3 nucleotides read TGTGCCAGCAGCCCGGACACCGGGGAGCTGTTTTTT.

This clonotype was picked up many times. The chain employs TRBV28 and TRBJ1-6; 8 bases agree with TRBD1. The CDR3 covers 14 residues. Germline V gene sequence: CDR1 MDHEN, CDR2 SYDVKM. With V trimmed by 2 bases and J by 11 bases, 5 bases remained unmatched. This chain's CDR3 is CASSLGQGLAPLHF. CDR3 nucleotide sequence: TGTGCCAGCAGTTTAGGACAGGGACTAGCACCCCTCCACTTT.

This clonotype came up many times. The rearrangement joins TRBV28 to TRBJ2-2; D tentatively reads TRBD1 or TRBD2 (6 bases each). CDR3 length equals 14 residues. CDR1 is MDHEN and CDR2 is SYDVKM in the germline V gene. The V end lost 10 bases, the J end lost 2 bases, and 14 bases lay between the germline ends. The CDR3 spells CATGGSPNTGELFF. In DNA, the CDR3 is TGTGCCACCGGGGGCAGTCCTAACACCGGGGAGCTGTTTTTT.

This clonotype was recorded at least ten times. The V and J genes are TRBV5-4 and TRBJ1-1; D gene unclear. CDR3 length: 12 residues. V was pared by 0 bases and J by 8 bases, with 8 bases between. Germline CDR1 is SGHNT and CDR2 is YYREEE (reference sequence). The CDR3 nucleotides are TGTGCCAGCAGCTTGGCTGGGCAAGAAGCTTTCTTT. It is translated as CASSLAGQEAFF.

This clonotype was observed many times. The chain joins TRBV7-9 to TRBJ2-2; 11 nucleotides match TRBD2. V gave up 4 bases and J gave up 1 base; unmatched junction bases: 2. CDR1 and CDR2 from the germline V gene are SEHNR and FQNEAQ (reference sequence). CDR3 length: 16 amino acids. CDR3 amino acids: CASSSTSGRNTGELFF. CDR3 coding DNA: TGTGCCAGCAGCTCAACTAGCGGGAGGAACACCGGGGAGCTGTTTTTT. The full variable domain, with the rest looked up from reference TRBV7-9 and TRBJ2-2, is DTGVSQNPRHKITKRGQNVTFRCDPISEHNRLYWYRQTLGQGPEFLTYFQNEAQLEKSRLLSDRFSAERPKGSFSTLEIQRTEQGDSAMYLCASSSTSGRNTGELFFGEGSRLTVL.

The genes are TRBV20-1 and TRBJ2-5; the D is unclear. The CDR3 sequence is 12 residues long. CDR1 and CDR2 from the germline V gene are DFQATT and SNEGSKA (reference sequence). V lost 6 bases to trimming and J lost 0 bases, with 8 bases between them. The CDR3 DNA reads as TGCAGTGCCCCGATACACCAAGAGACCCAGTACTTC. It translates to CSAPIHQETQYF.

This clonotype was found many times. The chain joins TRBV29-1 to TRBJ2-1, with 12 bases matching TRBD2. V lost 4 bases to trimming and J lost 0 bases; unmatched junction nucleotides: 4. Germline V gene sequence: CDR1 SQVTM, CDR2 ANQGSEA. The CDR3 spans 16 residues. The CDR3 sequence is CSVGLAGGSSYNEQFF. The DNA of the CDR3 is TGCAGCGTTGGTCTAGCGGGAGGGAGCTCCTACAATGAGCAGTTCTTC.

This clonotype has just one count. The rearrangement links TRBV28 to TRBJ1-1, with D tentatively TRBD1 (6 bases). Germline V gene data show CDR1 as MDHEN and CDR2 as SYDVKM. This CDR3 spans 13 amino acids. This CDR3 is CATMAGVNTEAFF. CDR3 DNA sequence: TGTGCGACGATGGCAGGGGTGAACACTGAAGCTTTCTTT. The full variable domain, rest sourced from reference TRBV28 and TRBJ1-1, is DVKVTQSSRYLVKRTGEKVFLECVQDMDHENMFWYRQDPGLGLRLIYFSYDVKMKEKGDIPEGYSVSREKKERFSLILESASTNQTSMYLCATMAGVNTEAFFGQGTRLTVV.

This clonotype occurred many times. The junction departs from the called germline gene at one end, perhaps through a read error. The chain combines TRBV7-8 with TRBJ2-5; D uncertain. In germline, CDR1 is SGHVS, CDR2 FQNEAQ. This CDR3 is built from 13 residues. The CDR3 loop reads CASSLGYQETQYF. The DNA of the CDR3 is TGTGCCAGCAGCTTAGGATACCAGGAGACCCAGTACTTC.

There are many counts of this clonotype. The V gene is TRBV27, the J gene TRBJ2-3; a weak D match, TRBD2 (6 bases). This CDR3 contains 14 residues. CDR1 and CDR2 (germline): MNHEY, SMNVEV (reference sequence). V dropped 6 bases and J dropped 2 bases, with 12 bases sitting between them. The CDR3 sequence is CASSRGKSTDTQYF. CDR3 sequence (DNA): TGTGCCAGCAGCCGGGGGAAATCCACAGATACGCAGTATTTT.